One sample yielded the 10 T cell receptor beta chains listed below, sequenced in a study of cytomegalovirus exposure and HLA in healthy donors. The PCR made use of 60 Vbeta and 13 Jbeta primers. Data came from immunoSEQ multiplex PCR; TCRdb stores just in-frame clones and leaves some out. The repertoire has about 150,000 clones, roughly 82% of them found once; the top ten carry nearly 6.5%. Sequenced: PBMCs. The source of these receptors is a man aged 45-60 years in good health and CMV-seropositive.

This clone was recorded only once. This chain links TRBV12-5 with TRBJ2-7, with TRBD1 matching 7 bases. Losses at the gene ends were 4 bases for V and 2 bases for J; bases not matched to a gene: 2. This CDR3 has 13 residues. Germline values: CDR1 LGHNT, CDR2 FRNRAP. The CDR3 reads CASGSQGAYEQYF. DNA for the CDR3: TGTGCTAGTGGTTCTCAGGGGGCCTACGAGCAGTACTTC.

The chain uses TRBV19 and TRBJ2-1; TRBD2 aligns across 10 bases. Germline V gene lookup returns CDR1 LNHDA and CDR2 SQIVND (reference sequence). Trimming removed 5 bases from V and 6 bases from J; junction bases left unmatched: 10. The CDR3 consists of 16 residues. Here the CDR3 DNA reads TGTGCCAGTAGTTCCGATAGCGGGGGGCTTTCCAATGAGCAGTTCTTC. This encodes CASSSDSGGLSNEQFF.

The chain recombines TRBV4-1 with TRBJ2-1; D gene ambiguous. Trimming removed 3 bases at V and 5 bases at J, with 8 bases between. This CDR3 is 13 amino acids long. CDR1 is MGHRA and CDR2 is YSYEKL in the germline V gene. CDR3 protein: CASSQAPDNEQFF. For the CDR3, the DNA is TGCGCCAGCAGCCAGGCCCCAGACAATGAGCAGTTCTTC.

This clone was seen only once. This rearrangement joins TRBV5-1 to TRBJ1-2; maybe TRBD1 (5 bases). V shed 3 bases and J shed 5 bases, with 14 bases lying between them. The CDR3 is 14 residues long. CDR1 and CDR2 from the germline V gene are SGHRS and YFSETQ. This CDR3 is CASSSEETAYGYTF. The CDR3 region has the DNA TGCGCCAGCAGCTCTGAGGAGACAGCATATGGCTACACCTTC.

The chain links TRBV5-4 to TRBJ2-3; weak D call: TRBD1 (6 bases). V gave up 4 bases and J gave up 3 bases, with 15 bases separating them. The CDR3 spans 15 residues. From germline, CDR1 is SGHNT and CDR2 YYREEE (reference sequence). CDR3 protein: CASSGGQTSTDTQYF. The CDR3 coding sequence is TGTGCCAGCAGCGGAGGACAGACCAGTACAGATACGCAGTATTTT.

The chain joins TRBV10-3 to TRBJ2-1, with 8 bases that match TRBD2. The V and J ends lost 6 bases and 5 bases, in that order; junction bases with no gene match: 3. From germline, CDR1 is ENHRY and CDR2 SYGVKD. The length of the CDR3 is 13 residues. Here the CDR3 DNA reads TGTGCCATCAGCGGGAGGGCGGACAATGAGCAGTTCTTC. As protein: CAISGRADNEQFF.

The CDR3 loop is CASSRGATNEKLFF. The CDR3, as DNA: TGCGCCAGCAGTCGGGGAGCAACTAATGAAAAACTGTTTTTT. The chain is built from TRBV5-1 and TRBJ1-4; D remains ambiguous. CDR1 SGHRS and CDR2 YFSETQ come from the germline V gene. The CDR3 sequence is 14 residues long. V dropped 5 bases and J dropped 0 bases, with 8 bases sitting between them.

The gene calls are TRBV7-8 and TRBJ2-7; 11 positions agree with TRBD2. V lost 6 bases and J lost 0; bases outside the gene matches: 10. Germline V gene lookup returns CDR1 SGHVS and CDR2 FQNEAQ. The CDR3 is 17 amino acids. Written as DNA, the CDR3 is TGTGCCAGCAGTCGGACCTCTACTAGCGGGAGCTCCTACGAGCAGTACGTC. Its translation is CASSRTSTSGSSYEQYV.

V usage is TRBV5-4 and J usage is TRBJ1-2; D unclear. Trimming removed 0 bases from V and 6 bases from J, with 9 bases in between. The CDR3 length is 13 residues. Germline V gene data show CDR1 as SGHNT and CDR2 as YYREEE (reference sequence). The CDR3 spells CASSLGHENGYTF. In nucleotides, the CDR3 is TGTGCCAGCAGCTTGGGCCATGAGAATGGCTACACCTTC.

The V call is TRBV21-1, the J call TRBJ2-1; the table's D call, TRBD2, was not checked against the DNA. TRBV21-1 is classified as a pseudogene. The CDR3 contains 18 residues. The DNA of the CDR3 is TGTGCCAGCAGAAACGCCCGCCTACTAGCGGGACTCTACAATGAGCAGTTCTTC. Protein sequence: CASRNARLLAGLYNEQFF.